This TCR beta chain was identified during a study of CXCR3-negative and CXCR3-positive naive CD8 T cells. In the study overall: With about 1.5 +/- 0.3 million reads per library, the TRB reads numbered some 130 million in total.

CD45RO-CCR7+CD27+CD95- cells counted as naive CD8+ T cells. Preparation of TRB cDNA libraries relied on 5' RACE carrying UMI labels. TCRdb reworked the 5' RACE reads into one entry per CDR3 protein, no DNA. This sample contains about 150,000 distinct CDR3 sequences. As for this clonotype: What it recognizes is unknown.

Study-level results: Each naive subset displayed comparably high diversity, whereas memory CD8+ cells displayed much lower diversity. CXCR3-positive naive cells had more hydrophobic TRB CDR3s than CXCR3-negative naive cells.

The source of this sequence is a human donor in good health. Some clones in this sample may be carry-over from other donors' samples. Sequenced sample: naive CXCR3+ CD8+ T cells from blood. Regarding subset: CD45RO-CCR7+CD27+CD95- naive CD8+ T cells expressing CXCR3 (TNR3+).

CDR3 protein: CASSFSRSSKDIQYF. V usage is TRBV7-8 and J usage is TRBJ2-4; TCRdb returns TRBD1, unconfirmable since there is no DNA. Germline loops: CDR1 SGHVS, CDR2 FQNEAQ. This CDR3 has 15 amino acids. Full variable domain (remainder filled in from reference TRBV7-8 and TRBJ2-4): GAGVSQSPRYKVAKRGQDVALRCDPISGHVSLFWYQQALGQGPEFLTYFQNEAQLDKSGLPSDRFFAERPEGSVSTLKIQRTQQEDSAVYLCASSFSRSSKDIQYFGAGTRLSVL.